The next 6 T cell receptor beta chains were all read from a single sample in a study of cytomegalovirus exposure and HLA in healthy donors. 13 Jbeta primers and 60 Vbeta primers were used for the PCR. Method: immunoSEQ multiplex PCR; TCRdb's copy keeps in-frame clones and lacks some. This sample has roughly 100,000 clones, with approximately 84% found just once. The sample comprised PBMCs. These receptors all come from a male donor in good health and CMV-seronegative.

The chain employs TRBV5-1 and TRBJ1-1; D might be TRBD1 (5 bases). The CDR3 runs 16 residues. V lost 0 bases and J lost 7, with 19 bases in between. The germline CDR1 and CDR2 sequences are SGHRS and YFSETQ. The chain's CDR3 is CASSLAFAGHSGEAFF. The CDR3, as DNA: TGCGCCAGCAGCTTGGCCTTCGCAGGGCACTCCGGTGAAGCTTTCTTT.

This chain uses TRBV15 with TRBJ2-7; no firm D call. Trimming cost V 0 bases and J 3 bases, with 6 bases left between them. This CDR3 is built from 13 residues. The V gene's germline CDR1 is LNHNV and CDR2 YYDKDF (reference sequence). The CDR3 nucleotides are TGTGCCACCAGCAGAGATCTTCTCTACGAGCAGTACTTC. It encodes CATSRDLLYEQYF. Filled out from reference TRBV15 and TRBJ2-7, the complete variable domain reads DAMVIQNPRYQVTQFGKPVTLSCSQTLNHNVMYWYQQKSSQAPKLLFHYYDKDFNNEADTPDNFQSRRPNTSFCFLDIRSPGLGDTAMYLCATSRDLLYEQYFGPGTRLTVT.

This clone was picked up a small number of times. This chain connects TRBV7-2 to TRBJ1-4, with D hard to call. CDR3 length equals 14 residues. The ends were cut back, 5 bases at V and 5 bases at J, with 12 bases in the middle. Germline CDR1 SGHTA, CDR2 FQGNSA. In DNA, the CDR3 is TGTGCCAGCAGCCCCGATAATCAGAATGAAAAACTGTTTTTT. This codes for CASSPDNQNEKLFF.

Regarding this clone: At one end, the junction sequence differs from germline, possibly due to a read error. The V and J genes are TRBV7-9 and TRBJ2-7, with 10 bases lining up with TRBD2. CDR1 and CDR2 from the germline V gene are SEHNR and FQNEAQ (reference sequence). CDR3 length equals 17 residues. CDR3 protein: CSSSLGELAGVVYEQYF. CDR3 sequence (DNA): TGTTCCAGCAGCCTAGGAGAGCTAGCGGGAGTAGTTTACGAGCAGTACTTC.

CDR3 region: CASSQDRVAGGHTDTQYF. In DNA, the CDR3 is TGTGCCAGCAGCCAAGATCGGGTAGCGGGAGGCCACACAGATACGCAGTATTTT. The chain links TRBV4-2 to TRBJ2-3, with 10 nucleotides matching TRBD2. Per germline, CDR1 LGHNA and CDR2 YNFKEQ. The CDR3 spans 18 residues. J lost 2 bases, V lost 0 bases, and 8 bases had no gene match.

The rearrangement joins TRBV7-2 to TRBJ1-3, with D possibly TRBD1 on 5 matching bases. This CDR3 region has 16 residues. Germline CDR1 reads SGHTA; CDR2 reads FQGNSA. V was cut by 5 bases and J by 1 base, with 15 bases left in between. The CDR3 loop reads CASSPSGVKSGNTIYF. CDR3 bases: TGTGCCAGCAGCCCCTCGGGGGTTAAATCTGGAAACACCATATATTTT.